This T cell receptor (beta chain) was identified in a study of OX40 agonist ivuxolimab in advanced cancers. At the level of the whole study: Ivuxolimab was a fully human IgG2 agonistic monoclonal antibody targeting the costimulatory receptor OX40 (CD134). Intravenous ivuxolimab was administered to patients every 2 weeks at six dose levels: 0.01, 0.1, 0.3, 1.5, 3 and 10 mg/kg. Among the 52 dose-escalation patients, 19 had hepatocellular carcinoma, approximately 15 melanoma, 9 renal cell carcinoma and 9 head and neck cancer. A male proportion of around 80% and a mean age of approximately 62 years, ranging from roughly 23 to 85, were recorded for the dose-escalation cohort. Patients were allowed to have had prior anti-PD-1, anti-PD-L1 or anti-CTLA-4 therapy, and roughly 40% of the dose-escalation patients had previously received checkpoint inhibitors. Partial responses occurred in three dose-escalation patients: two with cutaneous melanoma and one with hepatocellular carcinoma. The point of sequencing TCRbeta in the periphery was to test whether ivuxolimab changed TCR sequence diversity and drove clonal T-cell expansion. The paper covers the monotherapy dose-escalation part of the phase I ivuxolimab trial, which included N of about 50 patients. Overall study results and their limits: At doses of 0.1 to 3.0 mg/kg, clonal expansion of both CD4+ and CD8+ T cells in blood was seen between baseline and week 6. Antigen specificity was not determined for the clonally expanded peripheral T cells. In the 0.1-3.0 mg/kg groups, partial responders had among the lowest normalized peripheral clonal expansion, particularly in CD8+ T cells. Low levels of normalized T-cell clonal expansion were also seen in some patients who did not respond. After ivuxolimab, CD8+ T cells had more expanded clones than CD4+ T cells on average.

The CDR3 runs 15 amino acids, cysteine and phenylalanine included. Here the CDR3 DNA is all that survives: 45 bases in frame from base 1. For CDR1 and CDR2, the germline V gene lists MNHEY and SVGAGI. To sequence the TCRbeta CDR3 region, genomic DNA was isolated from the sorted cells. TCRbeta CDR3 regions were sequenced using the immunoSEQ Assay. TCRdb obtained this table from immuneACCESS and retained in-frame rearrangements with V and J assigned. These tables miss some clones; where compared with another copy, unresolved V genes account for less than half of the shortfall, and the remainder is unexplained. This sample is represented by some 19,000 clones; about 76% of them were singletons. The ten largest make up 18% of the sample. Patients with autoimmune disease history or receiving systemic immunosuppression were excluded from the trial. Peripheral blood for TCR sequencing was drawn from every dose cohort at baseline, at cycle 4 day 1 and at cycle 7 day 1. Samples were obtained from an open-label, multicenter, first-in-human phase I dose-escalation trial of ivuxolimab. Adults with locally advanced or metastatic melanoma, renal cell carcinoma, hepatocellular carcinoma or head and neck squamous cell carcinoma were enrolled in the trial. Before TCR sequencing, CD4+ T cells and CD8+ T cells from peripheral blood were sorted into separate populations.

In the case of this clone: It lacks a known antigen. At one end the junction does not follow the germline gene, possibly because of a read error.

The clonotype originates from an adult with an advanced solid tumor such as melanoma, head and neck, liver or kidney cancer. The source was CD4+ or CD8+ T cells sorted from blood, collected in a trial of the OX40 agonist ivuxolimab. The rearranged segments are TRBV6-5 and TRBJ2-1; D gene: possibly TRBD2, on 6 matching bases. In nucleotide form, the sequence is TGTGCCAGCAGTTACTCGCGAGACCCTGCTCGGGAGCCGTTCTTC. It codes for CASSYSRDPAREPFF.